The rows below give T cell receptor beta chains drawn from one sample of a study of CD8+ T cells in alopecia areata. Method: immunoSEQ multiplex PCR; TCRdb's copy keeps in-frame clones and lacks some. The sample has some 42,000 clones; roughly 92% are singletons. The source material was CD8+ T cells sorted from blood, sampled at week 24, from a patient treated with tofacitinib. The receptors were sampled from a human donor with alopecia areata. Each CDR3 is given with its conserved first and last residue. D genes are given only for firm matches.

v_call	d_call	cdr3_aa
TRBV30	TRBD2	CAWSVTSGKETQYF
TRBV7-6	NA	CASSLEGFGTLTYTDTQYF
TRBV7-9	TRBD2	CASSPAGTSGYEQYF
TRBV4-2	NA	CASSQTLGPSDTQYF
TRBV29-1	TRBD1	CSGTPWDSIQETQYF
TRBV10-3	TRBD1	CAISGLQGGKNTEAFF
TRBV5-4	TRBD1	CASSHRDRASYEQYF
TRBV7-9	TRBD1	CASSRDSSSTDTQYF
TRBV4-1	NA	CASSPVNSYEQYF
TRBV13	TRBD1	CASSERRDRHYEQYF
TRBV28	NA	CASSSVDSAYQDEQYF
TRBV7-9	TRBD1	CASSLVGDRSYEQYF
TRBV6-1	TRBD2	CASSELAGGGSSDTQYF
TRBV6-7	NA	CASSGFRGTGNQPQHF
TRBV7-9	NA	CASSLDSQPQHF
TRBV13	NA	CASEENRANTGELFF
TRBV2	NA	CASSEARGETRYF
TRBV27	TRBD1	CASSSSRAGGTEAFF
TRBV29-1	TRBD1	CSVRTGENYEQYF
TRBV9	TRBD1	CASSVGTGWDYEQYF
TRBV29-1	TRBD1	CSAIPTGTETYEQYF
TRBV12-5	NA	CASGLVGGYNEQFF
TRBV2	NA	CASSEAPGFNEQYF
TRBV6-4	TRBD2	CASSDSASGGDTQYF
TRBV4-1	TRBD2	CASSQSSSTSGYTDTQYF
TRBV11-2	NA	CASSLDFRSSYNEQFF
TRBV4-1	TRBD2	CASSQWGGIGPPTDTQYF
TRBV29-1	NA	CSVEDLQGTSLTVNIQYF
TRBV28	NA	CASEGPYEQYF
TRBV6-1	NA	CASSEADRAYYEQYF
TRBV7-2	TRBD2	CASSAAGGGPLYF
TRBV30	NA	CAWSGTRDEGTDTQYF
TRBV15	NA	CATTLDGNQPQHF
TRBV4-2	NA	CASSQDSTGSSYEQYF
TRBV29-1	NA	CSVDVGYEQYF
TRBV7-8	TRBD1	CASSSLTGDGPGNTIYF
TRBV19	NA	CASTPLDGNNEQFF
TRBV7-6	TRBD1	CASSPGQLYEQYF
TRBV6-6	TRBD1	CASSDTGAGEQYF
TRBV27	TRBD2	CAGSLLSSSGGSQETQYF
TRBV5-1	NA	CASSLTGARDVLTF
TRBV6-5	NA	CASSYPEQFF
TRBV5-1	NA	CASSEGGPGANVLTF
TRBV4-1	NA	CASSQGLGGLDEADTQYF
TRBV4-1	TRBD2	CASSQVPASGGHEQFF
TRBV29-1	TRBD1	CSARPGQDAILNEQYF
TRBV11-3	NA	CASSLDYQPGTYTDTQYF
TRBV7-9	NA	CASSLQGYEQYF
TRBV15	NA	CATVEGGLGNQPQHF
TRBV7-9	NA	CASSLTTVNIQYF
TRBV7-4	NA	CASSLKRAQADTQYF